This entry is about one TCR beta chain. Its matching antigen is unknown. The data belong to a study of OX40 agonist ivuxolimab in advanced cancers. General observations from the study: Low normalized T-cell clonal expansion was additionally recorded for some nonresponders.

Repertoires were generated with immunoSEQ multiplex PCR, while TCRdb's copy carries only in-frame clones and drops some. This table has around 65,000 clones, 88% appearing once. Per germline, CDR1 SGHAT and CDR2 FQNNGV. CDR3 length: 15 residues. The ends were cut back, 1 base at V and 4 bases at J, with 13 bases in the middle. Baseline, cycle 4 day 1, and cycle 7 day 1 were the blood sampling points. The chain joins TRBV11-2 to TRBJ1-1; D might be TRBD1 (5 bases). The clonotype originates from an adult with an advanced solid tumor such as melanoma, head and neck, liver or kidney cancer. The specimen was CD4+ or CD8+ T cells sorted from blood, collected in a trial of the OX40 agonist ivuxolimab. In DNA, the CDR3 is TGTGCCAGCAGCTTAGGGAGAGGGGTAGGCACTGAAGCTTTCTTT. The encoded protein is CASSLGRGVGTEAFF.